The clone carrying this T cell receptor (beta chain) was observed a handful of times. The entirety of the isolated RNA underwent reverse transcription, so expressed TCRB transcripts were sequenced. TCRdb's copy holds only in-frame clones and misses some; the assay was immunoSEQ multiplex PCR. The top ten clones hold under 8.5% of a sample with 250,000 to 350,000 clones, 13% to 15% of them seen once. The data derive from a study of beta chain features in type 1 diabetes. The germline gives CDR1 SGDLS, CDR2 YYNGEE. The ends were cut back, 0 bases at V and 8 bases at J, with 12 bases in the middle. The CDR3 is 14 amino acids. There was one heparinised blood draw per donor, averaging about 116 mL.

The V gene is TRBV9, the J gene TRBJ2-1; no clear D. This receptor was obtained from a man younger than 45 in good health. Sequencing was performed on central memory CD4+ T cells from blood. The DNA for the CDR3 is TGTGCCAGCAGCGTAGCGACATTGGCGGATGAGCAGTTCTTC. It translates to CASSVATLADEQFF.